This is a list of T cell receptor beta chains from one sample in a study of blood T cell repertoires in COVID-19. TCRdb's copy holds only in-frame clones and misses some; the assay was immunoSEQ multiplex PCR. The table has around 260,000 clones, roughly 89% seen once. Sequenced sample: peripheral blood. Receptor source: a man aged 30 to 45 with acute or convalescent COVID-19. CDR3s include the opening cysteine and the closing phenylalanine or tryptophan. A D gene is named only where the DNA matches it firmly. Some rows have no size entry. The others give once, few or many, or a class for an expanded clone.

V gene	clone size	J gene	D gene	CDR3 DNA	CDR3 protein
TRBV10-1	.	TRBJ2-7	TRBD2	TGCGCCAGCAGCCCCAATGGACTAGCGGGGGGTGAGCAGTACTTC	CASSPNGLAGGEQYF
TRBV7-3	.	TRBJ1-1	TRBD1	TGTGCCAGCAGCGTGATGACAGGGCGGAACACTGAAGCTTTCTTT	CASSVMTGRNTEAFF
TRBV7-9	.	TRBJ1-4	.	TGTGCCAGCAGCTTAGGGGGCGGTGGGCATGAAAAACTGTTTTTT	CASSLGGGGHEKLFF
TRBV9	.	TRBJ1-2	.	TGTGCCAGCAGCGCATCATGGGCGAGTGGCTACACCTTC	CASSASWASGYTF
TRBV19	.	TRBJ1-2	TRBD1	TGTGCCAGTAGGACCGGACAGGGTGGAGACTATGGCTACACCTTC	CASRTGQGGDYGYTF
TRBV7-9	.	TRBJ1-3	.	TGTGCCAGCAGCCCCCCCGGGGGACCAGTCTCTGGAAACACCATATATTTT	CASSPPGGPVSGNTIYF
TRBV28	.	TRBJ1-6	.	TGTGCCAGCAGTTTAATACCGCAGAATAATTCACCCCTCCACTTT	CASSLIPQNNSPLHF
TRBV9	.	TRBJ1-2	.	TGTGCCAGCAGCGTAGCTGAGCGGTATGGCTACACCTTC	CASSVAERYGYTF
TRBV5-1	.	TRBJ1-1	.	TGCGCCAGCAGCTTGGCTGGCAGTACGAACACTGAAGCTTTCTTT	CASSLAGSTNTEAFF
TRBV18	few	TRBJ1-2	TRBD1	TGTGCCAGCTCACCACGGACAGGGGAGAACTATGGCTACACCTTC	CASSPRTGENYGYTF
TRBV6-5	.	TRBJ2-7	.	TGTGCCTCCCTGGTGTTTGCGGGACCTTTTTACGAGCAGTACTTC	CASLVFAGPFYEQYF
TRBV24-1	.	TRBJ1-4	TRBD1	TGTGCCACCAGTCCGGGACAGGGGAATGAAAAACTGTTTTTT	CATSPGQGNEKLFF
TRBV28	.	TRBJ2-2	TRBD1	TGTGCCAGCAGTGCGCCGGGACAGGGTATCGCCGGGGAGCTGTTTTTT	CASSAPGQGIAGELFF
TRBV28	.	TRBJ1-2	.	TGTGCCAGCAGTTTAAGAGGGGGAATCAGATACACCTTC	CASSLRGGIRYTF
TRBV30	.	TRBJ2-7	TRBD2	TGTGCCTGGAGCCGTTCGGGGGGAAGGGTCCCTGACGAGCAGTACTTC	CAWSRSGGRVPDEQYF
TRBV28	.	TRBJ1-3	.	TGTGCCAGCAGTTATCCCCGCTCTGGAAACACCATATATTTT	CASSYPRSGNTIYF
TRBV18	.	TRBJ1-6	.	TGTGCCAGCTCACCACGGGGGGATTCACCCCTCCACTTT	CASSPRGDSPLHF
TRBV3-1/TRBV3-2	once	TRBJ1-1	TRBD1	TGTGCCAGCAGGACCCGGGACAGCGGGGGAAGGATCACTGAAGCTTTCTTT	CASRTRDSGGRITEAFF
TRBV6-5	.	TRBJ2-1	.	TGTGCCAGCTGTCAGGTTTCGGGAGTATTCGATGAGCAGTTCTTC	CASCQVSGVFDEQFF
TRBV6-5	few	TRBJ1-4	.	TGTGCCAGCAGCCGTCAGGCTAATGAAAAACTGTTTTTT	CASSRQANEKLFF
TRBV2	.	TRBJ1-5	.	TGTGCCAGCATCGGTGCGGGCAGCGCCAATCAGCCCCAGCATTTT	CASIGAGSANQPQHF
TRBV5-6	.	TRBJ1-5	TRBD1	TGTGCCAGCAGCTTGGGGTCGGGCAGGGGGAATCAGCCCCAGCATTTT	CASSLGSGRGNQPQHF
TRBV7-2	few	TRBJ2-2	.	TGTGCCAGCAGCTTAACGCGGGGCTTTAAAACCGGGGAGCTGTTTTTT	CASSLTRGFKTGELFF
TRBV5-4	.	TRBJ2-1	TRBD2	TGTGCCAGCAGCGCCTCAGCGGGGGGGCCTAATGAGCAGTTCTTC	CASSASAGGPNEQFF
TRBV5-1	.	TRBJ2-7	TRBD2	TGCGCCAGCAGCTTGGAGCGACTAGCGGGCTACGAGCAGTACTTC	CASSLERLAGYEQYF
TRBV6-5	few	TRBJ1-5	.	TGTGCCAGCAGTCCTATGACGGACATTCCCCAGCATTTT	CASSPMTDIPQHF
TRBV27	.	TRBJ2-1	.	TGTGCCAGCAGTTTATCGCAGGGTCGGAGTTACAATGAGCAGTTCTTC	CASSLSQGRSYNEQFF
TRBV2	.	TRBJ2-2	.	TGTGCCAGCAAGGGAGGAGTGAACACCGGGGAGCTGTTTTTT	CASKGGVNTGELFF
TRBV28	.	TRBJ1-2	.	TGTGCCAGCAATCCCAAATCTAACTATGGCTACACCTTC	CASNPKSNYGYTF
TRBV6-5	.	TRBJ1-2	.	TGTGCCAGCAAGACGGACAGTACGACCCCCTATGGCTACACCTTC	CASKTDSTTPYGYTF
TRBV7-9	.	TRBJ1-1	.	TGTGCCAGCAGCTTAGTGGGAGTTGAAGCTTTCTTT	CASSLVGVEAFF
TRBV27	.	TRBJ2-3	TRBD2	TGTGCCAGCAGTTTATATTTAGCGGGAGTTGCAGATACGCAGTATTTT	CASSLYLAGVADTQYF
TRBV3-1/TRBV3-2	.	TRBJ2-3	.	TGTGCCAGCAGCCAAGTCTCGGGTCCCCACACAGATACGCAGTATTTT	CASSQVSGPHTDTQYF
TRBV7-9	.	TRBJ1-6	.	TGTGCCAGCAGCTCCCAGAGGAGGGCCCTCCACTTT	CASSSQRRALHF
TRBV5-5	.	TRBJ2-5	.	TGTGCCAGCAGCTTGTACTCGGGATTCCAAGAGACCCAGTACTTC	CASSLYSGFQETQYF
TRBV2	.	TRBJ2-3	TRBD1	TGTGCCAGCAGTCACCGGGACAGGGGGCTAACAGATACGCAGTATTTT	CASSHRDRGLTDTQYF
TRBV5-1	.	TRBJ1-6	TRBD1	TGCGCCAGCAGCTCGCAGGGGACAGGATCCCCCCTCCACTTT	CASSSQGTGSPLHF
TRBV18	.	TRBJ1-1	.	TGTGCCAGCTCACCTAGCCGGGACACTGAAGCTTTCTTT	CASSPSRDTEAFF
TRBV28	.	TRBJ1-2	TRBD1	TGTGCCAGCACCAAAACGGACAGGGCACGCCATGGCTACACCTTC	CASTKTDRARHGYTF
TRBV6-5	.	TRBJ1-2	.	TGTGCCAGCAGTTACGAGAGGGTGGGATATGGCTACACCTTC	CASSYERVGYGYTF
TRBV11-2	.	TRBJ2-3	TRBD2	TGTGCCAGCAGCTTAACTAGCGGGAGCAAAACAGATACGCAGTATTTT	CASSLTSGSKTDTQYF
TRBV28	.	TRBJ2-5	TRBD2	TGTGCCAGCAGTTTACGCGGGAGTGGGGAGACCCAGTACTTC	CASSLRGSGETQYF
TRBV28	.	TRBJ2-2	TRBD1	TGTGCCAGCAGCTACAGGGGGGCCGGGGAGCTGTTTTTT	CASSYRGAGELFF
TRBV2	.	TRBJ2-5	TRBD2	TGTGCCAGCAGAGTGGTGACTAGCGGGCAGCAAGAGACCCAGTACTTC	CASRVVTSGQQETQYF
TRBV7-3	once	TRBJ2-3	.	TGTGCCAGCAGCTTAACGAGGGAAGATACGCAGTATTTT	CASSLTREDTQYF
TRBV6-1	.	TRBJ1-2	.	TGTGCCAGCAGTGAGTCAGTTAACTATGGCTACACCTTC	CASSESVNYGYTF
TRBV18	once	TRBJ1-3	TRBD1	TGTGCCAGCTCACCCGGGACAGGGCCTGGAAACACCATATATTTT	CASSPGTGPGNTIYF
TRBV11-2	.	TRBJ2-5	.	TGTGCCAGCAGCTTAGATCTTCGGGTTTGGGAGACCCAGTACTTC	CASSLDLRVWETQYF
TRBV28	.	TRBJ1-3	.	TGTGCCAGCAGTTTCTACCGGGACACCCTCGGAAACACCATATATTTT	CASSFYRDTLGNTIYF
TRBV29-1	.	TRBJ2-1	.	TGCAGCGTTGGGGGGGACAGACAGCAGTTCTTC	CSVGGDRQQFF
TRBV18	.	TRBJ1-1	TRBD1	TGTGCCAGCTCACCGGGACAGTTCATGAACACTGAAGCTTTCTTT	CASSPGQFMNTEAFF